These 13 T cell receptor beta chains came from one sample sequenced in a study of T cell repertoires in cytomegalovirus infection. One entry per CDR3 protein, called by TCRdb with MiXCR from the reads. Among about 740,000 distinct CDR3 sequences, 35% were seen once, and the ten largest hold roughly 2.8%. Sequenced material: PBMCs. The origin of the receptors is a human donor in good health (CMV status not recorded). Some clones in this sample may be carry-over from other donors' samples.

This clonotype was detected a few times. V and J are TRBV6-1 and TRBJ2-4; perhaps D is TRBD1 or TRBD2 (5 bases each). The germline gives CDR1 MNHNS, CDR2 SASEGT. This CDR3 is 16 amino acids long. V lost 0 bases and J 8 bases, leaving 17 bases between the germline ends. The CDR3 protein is CASSEAPGGMGDIQYF. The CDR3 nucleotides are TGTGCCAGCAGTGAAGCGCCTGGGGGTATGGGGGACATTCAGTACTTC.

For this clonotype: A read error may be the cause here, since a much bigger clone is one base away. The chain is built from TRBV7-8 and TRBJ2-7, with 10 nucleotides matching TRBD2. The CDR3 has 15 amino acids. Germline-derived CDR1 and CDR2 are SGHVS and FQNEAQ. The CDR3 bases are TGTGCCATCAGCATATGGACTAGCGGCTCCTACGAGCAGTACTTC. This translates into CAISIWTSGSYEQYF.

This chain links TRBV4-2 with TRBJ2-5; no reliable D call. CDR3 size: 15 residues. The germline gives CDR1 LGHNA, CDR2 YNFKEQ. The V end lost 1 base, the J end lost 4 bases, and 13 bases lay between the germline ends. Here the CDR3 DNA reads TGTGCCAGCAGCCAAGGACCCTATCGAGGAGAGACCCAGTACTTC. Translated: CASSQGPYRGETQYF.

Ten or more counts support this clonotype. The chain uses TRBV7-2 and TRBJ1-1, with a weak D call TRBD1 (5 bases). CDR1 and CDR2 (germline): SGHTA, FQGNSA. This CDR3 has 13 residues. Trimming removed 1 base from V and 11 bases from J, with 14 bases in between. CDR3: CASSLERGNGAFF. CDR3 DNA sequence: TGTGCCAGCAGCTTAGAAAGGGGAAATGGTGCTTTCTTT.

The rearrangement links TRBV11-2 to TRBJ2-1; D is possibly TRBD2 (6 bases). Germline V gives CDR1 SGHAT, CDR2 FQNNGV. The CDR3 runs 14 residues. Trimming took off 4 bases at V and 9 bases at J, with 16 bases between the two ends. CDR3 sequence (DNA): TGTGCCAGCAGCTCCTCGGGACGGGAGAGTGAGCAGTTCTTC. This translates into CASSSSGRESEQFF.

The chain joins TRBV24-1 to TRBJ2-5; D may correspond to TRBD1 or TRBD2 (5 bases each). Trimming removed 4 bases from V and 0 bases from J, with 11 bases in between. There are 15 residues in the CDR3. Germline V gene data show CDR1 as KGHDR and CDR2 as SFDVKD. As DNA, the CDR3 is TGTGCCACCAGTGAGGGGACGGGGAACCAAGAGACCCAGTACTTC. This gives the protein CATSEGTGNQETQYF.

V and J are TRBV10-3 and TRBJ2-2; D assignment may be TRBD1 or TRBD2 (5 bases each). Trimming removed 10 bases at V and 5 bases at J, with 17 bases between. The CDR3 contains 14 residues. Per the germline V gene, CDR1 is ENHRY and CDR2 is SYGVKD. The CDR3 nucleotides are TGTGCCACCGCCGGGGCCGGGTCGACCGGGGAGCTGTTTTTT. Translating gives CATAGAGSTGELFF.

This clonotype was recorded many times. The CDR3 here is CASSPGATGYEQYF. The CDR3 DNA reads as TGTGCCAGCAGCCCCGGCGCGACAGGATACGAGCAGTACTTC. The rearrangement uses TRBV7-6 and TRBJ2-7; the D gene is possibly TRBD1 (6 bases). The V and J ends lost 5 bases and 4 bases respectively, with 15 bases between them. The CDR3 extends over 14 amino acids. Per the germline V gene, CDR1 is SGHVS and CDR2 is FNYEAQ.

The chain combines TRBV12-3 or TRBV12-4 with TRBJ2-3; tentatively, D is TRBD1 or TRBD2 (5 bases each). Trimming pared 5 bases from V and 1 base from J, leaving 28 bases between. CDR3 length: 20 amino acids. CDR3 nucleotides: TGTGCCAGCAGTCCGCGGGCGCTATCGGGATTCATAGGGGGCACAGATACGCAGTATTTT. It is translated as CASSPRALSGFIGGTDTQYF.

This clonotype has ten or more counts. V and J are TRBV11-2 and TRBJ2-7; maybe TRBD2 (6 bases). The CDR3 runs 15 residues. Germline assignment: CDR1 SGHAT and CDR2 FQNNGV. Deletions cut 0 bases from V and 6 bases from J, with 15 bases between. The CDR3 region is CASSLDRDSGLEQYF. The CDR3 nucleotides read TGTGCCAGCAGCTTAGACCGGGACTCCGGCCTCGAGCAGTACTTC.

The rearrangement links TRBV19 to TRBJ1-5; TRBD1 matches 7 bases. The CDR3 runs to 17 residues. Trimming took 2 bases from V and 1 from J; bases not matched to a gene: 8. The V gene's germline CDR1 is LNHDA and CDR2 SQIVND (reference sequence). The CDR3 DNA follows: TGTGCCAGTAGTATAAAAGCAGGGGGATACAGCAATCAGCCCCAGCATTTT. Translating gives CASSIKAGGYSNQPQHF.

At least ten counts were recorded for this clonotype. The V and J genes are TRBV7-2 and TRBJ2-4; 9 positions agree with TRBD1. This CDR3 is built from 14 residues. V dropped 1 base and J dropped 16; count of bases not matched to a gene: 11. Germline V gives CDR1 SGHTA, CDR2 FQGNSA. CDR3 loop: CASSLEVKDRGIYF. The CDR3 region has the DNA TGTGCCAGCAGCTTAGAAGTAAAAGACAGGGGGATCTACTTC.

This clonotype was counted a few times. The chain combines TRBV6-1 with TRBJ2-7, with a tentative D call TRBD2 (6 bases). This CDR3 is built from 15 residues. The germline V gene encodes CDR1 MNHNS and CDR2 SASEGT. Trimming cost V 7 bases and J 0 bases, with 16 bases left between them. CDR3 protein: CASILKRASSYEQYF. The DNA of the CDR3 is TGTGCCAGCATCCTGAAGCGGGCTAGCTCCTACGAGCAGTACTTC.